Sequencing of this TCR beta chain was carried out in a study of a mutant IDH1 vaccine in newly diagnosed glioma. Study as a whole: Males made up approximately 60% and females about 40% of treated patients, whose mean age was roughly 40 years. Previous treatment comprised radiotherapy, temozolomide, or both, mostly both.

Noted time point: week 5, during vaccination. The investigators gave 300 ug of mutant IDH1 20-mer peptide in each vaccine dose, together with topical imiquimod. A word on this clone: Its antigen remains unknown.

Clones were read by immunoSEQ multiplex PCR, and TCRdb kept only the in-frame ones, dropping some. The sample shows roughly 39,000 clones, 80% to 90% of them seen only once. This specimen consisted of PBMCs, obtained from a glioma patient whose treatment included an IDH1 peptide vaccine. The source of this sequence is a man aged 35 to 55 with glioma.

The CDR3 bases are TGTGCCAGCAGCCCCTGGGGGAATGAGCAGTTCTTC. Translation: CASSPWGNEQFF. The gene calls are TRBV5-6 and TRBJ2-1; TRBD1 or TRBD2 may be the D gene (5 bases each). Germline CDR1 SGHDT, CDR2 YYEEEE. V lost 4 bases to trimming and J lost 7 bases, with 9 bases between them. The CDR3 is made up of 12 amino acids.